The 24 T cell receptor beta chains below all came from one sample that was sequenced in a study of blood T cell repertoires in COVID-19. Profiling relied on immunoSEQ multiplex PCR, and the TCRdb table lists in-frame clones only, not all of them. Of about 190,000 clones in the sample, around four fifths are singletons; the top ten hold roughly 6.6%. Input material: peripheral blood. The receptors were sampled from a middle-aged woman with acute or convalescent COVID-19.

This chain connects TRBV10-3 to TRBJ1-2; D possibly corresponds to TRBD1 (6 bases). The germline V and J ends were trimmed by 6 bases and 4 bases, with 12 bases remaining between them. This CDR3 has 13 residues. The germline CDR1 and CDR2 sequences are ENHRY and SYGVKD. This CDR3 reads CAISPDRTYGYTF. As DNA, the CDR3 is TGTGCCATCAGCCCCGACAGGACCTATGGCTACACCTTC.

The rearrangement uses TRBV25-1 and TRBJ1-1, with 9 bases fitting TRBD1. The CDR3 spans 15 residues. CDR1 and CDR2 from the germline V gene are MGHDK and SYGVNS. V was clipped by 2 bases and J by 3 bases; unmatched bases: 4. CDR3 in amino acids: CASSEPGQGDTEAFF. The CDR3 nucleotides read TGTGCCAGCAGTGAACCGGGACAGGGAGACACTGAAGCTTTCTTT.

The rearrangement uses TRBV15 and TRBJ2-7, with a possible D match to TRBD2 (5 bases). The V gene's germline CDR1 is LNHNV and CDR2 YYDKDF (reference sequence). The CDR3 is 13 amino acids. V shed 3 bases and J shed 4 bases, with 10 bases lying between them. This chain's CDR3 is CATSSGVYYEQYF. The CDR3 DNA is TGTGCCACCAGCAGCGGGGTTTATTACGAGCAGTACTTC.

This clone came up once. This chain links TRBV18 with TRBJ2-1, with D possibly matching TRBD1 (6 bases). The length of the CDR3 is 13 residues. The germline V gene has CDR1 KGHSH and CDR2 LQKENI. The V gene lost 5 bases and the J gene lost 10 bases, with 15 bases spanning the gap. CDR3 DNA: TGTGCCAGCTCAGCGACAGGAGGCGACGAGCAGTTCTTC. Translated: CASSATGGDEQFF.

The chain joins TRBV4-2 to TRBJ2-3; 9 positions match TRBD2. V trimming: 4 bases; J trimming: 5 bases; junction bases outside the gene matches: 4. The germline V gene has CDR1 LGHNA and CDR2 YNFKEQ. The CDR3 has 14 residues. The CDR3 coding sequence is TGTGCCAGCAGCCTAAAAGCGGGGGGAGATACGCAGTATTTT. Translated, it gives CASSLKAGGDTQYF.

The V call is TRBV7-2, the J call TRBJ1-6; tentative D call: TRBD1 (5 bases). In germline, CDR1 is SGHTA, CDR2 FQGNSA. CDR3 length: 16 amino acids. Trimming cost V 0 bases and J 3 bases, with 9 bases left between them. The CDR3 coding sequence is TGTGCCAGCAGCTTAGCCGGGGGTGGCTATAATTCACCCCTCCACTTT. Translating it yields CASSLAGGGYNSPLHF.

This chain uses TRBV10-1 with TRBJ1-1, with D perhaps matching TRBD1 (5 bases). Trimming took 3 bases from V and 6 from J, leaving 14 bases between them. The CDR3 totals 14 residues. Germline V gives CDR1 WNHNN, CDR2 SYGVQD (reference sequence). The CDR3 reads CASSEGGVRSEAFF. The CDR3, as DNA: TGCGCCAGCAGTGAAGGAGGGGTTCGGTCTGAAGCTTTCTTT.

CDR3 DNA: TGTGCCAGCAGTTTAACCCCGACAGGGTGGGAGACCCAGTACTTC. Its translation is CASSLTPTGWETQYF. The chain combines TRBV28 with TRBJ2-5; 7 bases map to TRBD1. Germline values: CDR1 MDHEN, CDR2 SYDVKM. There are 15 residues in the CDR3. The ends lost 2 bases at V and 5 bases at J; junction bases unmatched: 8.

This clone was detected only a few times. V gene TRBV5-1 combines with J gene TRBJ1-1, with D possibly TRBD1 on 6 matching bases. The CDR3 extends over 14 amino acids. Trimming shortened V by 2 bases and J by 3 bases, and 11 bases separated the two germline ends. The germline V gene encodes CDR1 SGHRS and CDR2 YFSETQ. CDR3 DNA sequence: TGCGCCAGCAGCTTTTGGGGGCTGGACACTGAAGCTTTCTTT. Translated, it gives CASSFWGLDTEAFF.

This clone showed up just once. The chain carries TRBV6-5 and TRBJ2-7; 11 bases line up with TRBD1. Germline CDR1 is MNHEY and CDR2 is SVGAGI. This CDR3 has 14 amino acids. V lost 7 bases to trimming and J lost 5 bases; unmatched junction nucleotides: 7. CDR3 residues: CASTRTGGMNEQYF. In DNA form, the CDR3 reads TGTGCCAGCACCCGGACAGGGGGCATGAACGAGCAGTACTTC.

The CDR3 bases are TGTGCCAGCACCCGGGACAGGGGCTACGAGCAGTACTTC. Its translation is CASTRDRGYEQYF. This chain connects TRBV7-9 to TRBJ2-7; 10 nucleotides line up with TRBD1. This CDR3 is 13 amino acids long. Germline V gives CDR1 SEHNR, CDR2 FQNEAQ (reference sequence). The junction had 3 bases not matched to a gene; V was cut back by 7 bases and J by 3 bases.

The chain uses TRBV10-1 and TRBJ2-1, with 10 bases aligning to TRBD2. CDR3 length: 13 amino acids. Unmatched junction bases numbered 3, after V lost 4 bases and J lost 9 bases. The germline V gene encodes CDR1 WNHNN and CDR2 SYGVQD (reference sequence). The CDR3 here is CASSVLAGFEQFF. In DNA, the CDR3 is TGCGCCAGCAGTGTACTAGCGGGATTTGAGCAGTTCTTC.

This chain links TRBV7-2 with TRBJ1-5; D remains unclear. The CDR3 is 12 residues long. V dropped 3 bases and J dropped 5 bases, with 5 bases sitting between them. Germline V gives CDR1 SGHTA, CDR2 FQGNSA. The CDR3 DNA sequence: TGTGCCAGCAGCTTTGACTATCAGCCCCAGCATTTT. Encoded protein: CASSFDYQPQHF.

CDR3: CASSLHTDTQYF. CDR3 DNA: TGTGCCAGCAGCTTACACACAGATACGCAGTATTTT. V gene TRBV7-8 combines with J gene TRBJ2-3; D unclear. V lost 2 bases and J lost 2, with 2 bases in between. Germline V lookup: CDR1 SGHVS, CDR2 FQNEAQ. CDR3 length equals 12 residues.

This chain joins TRBV24-1 and TRBJ2-3; TRBD1 matches at 7 bases. Per germline, CDR1 KGHDR and CDR2 SFDVKD. The CDR3 consists of 16 residues. V lost 2 bases to trimming and J lost 6 bases; unmatched junction nucleotides: 10. In nucleotides, the CDR3 is TGTGCCACCAGTGATTGGACAGGCACAGGAATTGATACGCAGTATTTT. It specifies CATSDWTGTGIDTQYF.

The count of this clone is one. The chain recombines TRBV6-1 with TRBJ1-2; 9 nucleotides align to TRBD1. CDR1 is MNHNS and CDR2 is SASEGT in the germline V gene. With 3 bases clipped from V and 6 bases from J, the junction kept 5 bases outside the gene matches. CDR3 length: 14 amino acids. The CDR3 coding sequence is TGTGCCAGCAGTGACCCGGGACAGGGTCATGGCTACACCTTC. This codes for CASSDPGQGHGYTF.

This chain connects TRBV7-9 to TRBJ2-2, with 7 bases identical to TRBD2. This CDR3 is 15 amino acids long. V trimming: 3 bases; J trimming: 7 bases; junction bases outside the gene matches: 8. Germline-derived CDR1 and CDR2 are SEHNR and FQNEAQ (reference sequence). The CDR3 bases are TGTGCCAGCAGCTTTGCGGGAGAAGTGGTCGGGGAGCTGTTTTTT. It specifies CASSFAGEVVGELFF.

The chain uses TRBV4-1 and TRBJ2-1, with 12 bases matching TRBD2. Germline assignment: CDR1 MGHRA and CDR2 YSYEKL. Trimming at V came to 2 bases and at J to 15 bases, leaving 5 bases not matched to a gene. This CDR3 has 13 residues. The CDR3 DNA reads as TGCGCCAGCAGCCAATCTAGCGGGGGGGCCGGGTTCTTC. Translated, it gives CASSQSSGGAGFF.

This sequence joins TRBV10-3 and TRBJ1-1; 9 nucleotides match TRBD1. This CDR3 contains 14 residues. Germline CDR1 is ENHRY and CDR2 is SYGVKD. J was trimmed by 5 bases and V by 8 bases; bases with no gene match: 9. The CDR3 sequence: CAIGDRETVTEAFF. The CDR3 nucleotides read TGTGCCATCGGGGACAGGGAAACGGTTACTGAAGCTTTCTTT.

J is TRBJ2-7 and V is TRBV27; 7 bases align to TRBD1. This CDR3 spans 13 amino acids. Germline V gene data show CDR1 as MNHEY and CDR2 as SMNVEV (reference sequence). The J segment lost 2 bases and the V segment lost 8 bases, leaving 6 bases of the junction unmatched. The CDR3 DNA follows: TGTGCCAGCGGAACCGGGACAGCCTACGAGCAGTACTTC. Its protein product is CASGTGTAYEQYF.

V is TRBV6-5 and J is TRBJ1-1; D unclear. Trimming took 0 bases from V and 5 from J, leaving 7 bases between them. Germline lookup yields CDR1 MNHEY and CDR2 SVGAGI. CDR3 length equals 13 residues. The CDR3 protein is CASSYSMRTEAFF. The CDR3 DNA sequence: TGTGCCAGCAGTTACTCGATGAGGACTGAAGCTTTCTTT.

This chain uses TRBV4-2 with TRBJ2-1; 12 bases map to TRBD2. Germline V gene sequence: CDR1 LGHNA, CDR2 YNFKEQ. This CDR3 spans 14 amino acids. V lost 4 bases, J lost 10 bases, and 5 bases stayed unmatched. The CDR3 is CASSPTGTSGEQFF. As DNA, the CDR3 is TGTGCCAGCAGCCCCACCGGGACTAGCGGGGAGCAGTTCTTC.

This clone is a singleton in its sample. The chain carries TRBV4-1 and TRBJ1-1, with 7 bases matching TRBD1. CDR1 is MGHRA and CDR2 is YSYEKL in the germline V gene. The CDR3 runs to 17 residues. With 0 bases clipped from V and 2 bases from J, the junction kept 9 bases outside the gene matches. Written as DNA, the CDR3 is TGCGCCAGCAGCCAAGATGCGGGGACAGAGGTTAACACTGAAGCTTTCTTT. Its translation is CASSQDAGTEVNTEAFF.

The J gene is TRBJ1-2, the V gene TRBV9, with D possibly TRBD1 on 6 matching bases. Germline V gene lookup returns CDR1 SGDLS and CDR2 YYNGEE. This CDR3 contains 13 residues. Trimming shortened V by 0 bases and J by 6 bases, and 9 bases separated the two germline ends. CDR3 bases: TGTGCCAGCAGCGTAGGGGGGCGCCATGGCTACACCTTC. This encodes CASSVGGRHGYTF.